A single sample gave rise to the 14 T cell receptor beta chains below, sequenced in a study of early T cells in non-severe SARS-CoV-2 infection. TCRdb analysed the 5' RACE reads with MiXCR anew, one entry per CDR3 protein. The sample has about 33,000 distinct CDR3 sequences; approximately 5% are singletons. Sequencing was performed on whole blood. These receptors all come from an adult who was a healthcare worker with PCR-confirmed SARS-CoV-2 infection or an uninfected control (not recorded which).

In this sample, this clonotype turned up many times. The chain joins TRBV20-1 to TRBJ2-7; D unclear. The germline gives CDR1 DFQATT, CDR2 SNEGSKA (reference sequence). CDR3 length equals 13 residues. V lost 3 bases, J lost 2 bases, and 11 bases lay in between. The chain's CDR3 is CSASVTLAYEQYF. CDR3 nucleotides: TGCAGTGCTAGTGTGACGTTGGCCTACGAGCAGTACTTC.

This clonotype was recorded at least ten times. The V gene is TRBV28, the J gene TRBJ2-3, with D possibly TRBD2 on 6 matching bases. The germline V and J ends were trimmed by 4 bases and 3 bases, with 11 bases remaining between them. Germline V gene sequence: CDR1 MDHEN, CDR2 SYDVKM. There are 14 residues in the CDR3. Here the CDR3 reads CASSWAGLTDTQYF. As DNA, the CDR3 is TGTGCCAGCAGTTGGGCGGGATTGACAGATACGCAGTATTTT.

This clonotype has at least ten counts. The V and J genes are TRBV5-5 and TRBJ1-1; tentatively, D is TRBD1 (5 bases). Trimming left V 1 base short and J 4 bases short, with 11 bases between. In germline, CDR1 is SGHKS, CDR2 YYEKEE (reference sequence). This CDR3 has 14 residues. The CDR3 is CASSLNPGPTEAFF. In DNA form, the CDR3 reads TGTGCCAGCAGCTTGAACCCGGGACCCACTGAAGCTTTCTTT.

The rearrangement joins TRBV20-1 to TRBJ2-1; D remains unclear. The CDR3 runs to 15 residues. With 3 bases removed from V and 6 bases from J, the gap between germline ends came to 18 bases. Germline values: CDR1 DFQATT, CDR2 SNEGSKA (reference sequence). CDR3: CSASLPGSRGNEQFF. Here the CDR3 DNA reads TGCAGTGCTAGCCTTCCCGGCTCCCGCGGCAATGAGCAGTTCTTC.

The rearrangement joins TRBV11-2 to TRBJ2-3, with 12 bases that match TRBD2. Germline trimming cut 1 base from V and 5 bases from J; bases unmatched to any gene: 7. Germline-derived CDR1 and CDR2 are SGHAT and FQNNGV. The CDR3 spans 17 residues. The CDR3 DNA follows: TGTGCCAGCAGCTTAGCCCGACTAGCGGGGGTGGTAGATACGCAGTATTTT. Translating it yields CASSLARLAGVVDTQYF.

The rearrangement links TRBV20-1 to TRBJ1-4; 10 bases match TRBD1. Trimming cost V 5 bases and J 4 bases; bases outside gene matches: 4. The CDR3 consists of 14 residues. Germline loops: CDR1 DFQATT, CDR2 SNEGSKA (reference sequence). CDR3 amino acids: CSAPGDRGNEKLFF. In DNA form, the CDR3 reads TGCAGTGCTCCCGGGGACAGGGGTAATGAAAAACTGTTTTTT.

This clonotype was detected many times. The chain has TRBV9 and TRBJ1-4; D is perhaps TRBD1 (5 bases). V shed 3 bases and J shed 4 bases, with 13 bases lying between them. The CDR3 is made up of 15 amino acids. The V gene's germline CDR1 is SGDLS and CDR2 YYNGEE. CDR3 in amino acids: CASSGRDRINEKLFF. The CDR3, as DNA: TGTGCCAGCAGCGGACGGGACCGAATTAATGAAAAACTGTTTTTT.

This clonotype was detected a few times. The chain uses TRBV5-1 and TRBJ2-1, with D hard to call. V lost 4 bases to trimming and J lost 10 bases, with 12 bases between them. The CDR3 totals 12 residues. CDR1 and CDR2 (germline): SGHRS, YFSETQ. For the CDR3, the DNA is TGCGCCAGCAGCCTCCCGAATGGGGAGCAGTTCTTC. Its protein product is CASSLPNGEQFF.

In its sample, this clonotype was seen a few times. The junction does not match germline at one end; this may be a read error. DNA for the CDR3: TGTGTCAGCAGCCCGACCAGGGGGGCAGATACGCAGTATTTT. Translation: CVSSPTRGADTQYF. The V call is TRBV7-6, the J call TRBJ2-3; TRBD1 is a possible D gene (7 bases). This CDR3 comprises 14 residues. The germline V gene has CDR1 SGHVS and CDR2 FNYEAQ.

Details on this clonotype: A clone one base away is much larger, so this may be a read error. This chain connects TRBV19 to TRBJ2-3, with no clear D. The CDR3 loop spans 12 amino acids. The germline gives CDR1 LNHDA, CDR2 SQIVND (reference sequence). The CDR3: CPSSPRRDTQYF. In nucleotides, the CDR3 is TGTCCCAGTAGTCCAAGACGAGATACGCAGTATTTT. The full variable domain, in which reference TRBV19 and TRBJ2-3 provide the parts outside the CDR3, is DGGITQSPKYLFRKEGQNVTLSCEQNLNHDAMYWYRQDPGQGLRLIYYSQIVNDFQKGDIAEGYSVSREKKESFPLTVTSAQKNPTAFYLCPSSPRRDTQYFGPGTRLTVL.

In this sample, this clonotype turned up a few times. The chain is built from TRBV11-2 and TRBJ1-1, with D tentatively TRBD1 (5 bases). The V gene's germline CDR1 is SGHAT and CDR2 FQNNGV. The V gene lost 6 bases and the J gene lost 5 bases, with 13 bases spanning the gap. CDR3 length equals 13 residues. The CDR3: CASSYRRGTEAFF. Written as DNA, the CDR3 is TGTGCCAGCAGTTATAGAAGGGGAACTGAAGCTTTCTTT.

In its sample, this clonotype was seen many times. The genes are TRBV5-1 and TRBJ2-2; D is unclear. This CDR3 has 15 amino acids. The germline V gene has CDR1 SGHRS and CDR2 YFSETQ. The germline V and J ends were trimmed by 0 bases and 2 bases, with 8 bases remaining between them. For the CDR3, the DNA is TGCGCCAGCAGCTTGGTTTTCGCTAACACCGGGGAGCTGTTTTTT. It specifies CASSLVFANTGELFF.

V is TRBV5-1 and J is TRBJ2-3; D is uncertain. CDR3 size: 14 residues. Trimming took 4 bases from V and 1 from J, leaving 10 bases between them. The germline V gene has CDR1 SGHRS and CDR2 YFSETQ. In DNA form, the CDR3 reads TGCGCCAGCAGCCTAGGACCAGGCACAGATACGCAGTATTTT. Its translation: CASSLGPGTDTQYF.

This clonotype was seen repeatedly, ten times or more. The J gene is TRBJ2-1, the V gene TRBV10-2; 11 bases fit TRBD2. The germline CDR1 and CDR2 sequences are WSHSY and SAAADI. With V trimmed by 6 bases and J by 4 bases, 5 bases remained unmatched. This CDR3 is built from 15 residues. The CDR3 loop is CASSLTSGEYNEQFF. The CDR3, as DNA: TGCGCCAGCAGCCTGACTAGCGGGGAATACAATGAGCAGTTCTTC.